This entry lists 18 T cell receptor beta chains sequenced from one sample in a study of cytomegalovirus exposure and HLA in healthy donors listed by TCRdb under 2017. Library generation was performed with the immunoSEQ multiplex PCR assay. For the multiplex PCR, a mixture combining 60 forward primers for TCR Vbeta segments and 13 reverse primers for TCR Jbeta segments was used. TCRdb provides this immuneACCESS table in a form limited to in-frame rearrangements. Some clones are lacking; in checked studies, under half of them reflect an unresolved V gene, and why the rest are absent is not known. For this sample the table gives 100,000 to 150,000 clones, of which approximately 80% were detected only once. Clones ranked in the top ten supply about 1.5% of the sample. Sequenced material: PBMCs. These receptors all come from a woman younger than 35 in good health and CMV-seronegative.

The genes are TRBV7-9 and TRBJ1-2; no clear D. The CDR3 totals 14 residues. The V end was cut by 5 bases, the J end by 4 bases, with 14 bases between. Germline V gene data show CDR1 as SEHNR and CDR2 as FQNEAQ (reference sequence). The CDR3 DNA is TGTGCCAGCAGCCCTACGTCAGGAAGCTATGGCTACACCTTC. It specifies CASSPTSGSYGYTF.

The rearrangement links TRBV10-1 to TRBJ2-5, with a tentative D call TRBD1 (6 bases). The V gene lost 5 bases and the J gene lost 0 bases, with 10 bases spanning the gap. The CDR3 is made up of 14 amino acids. Germline V gives CDR1 WNHNN, CDR2 SYGVQD (reference sequence). CDR3 DNA sequence: TGCGCCAGCAGTTCCGGACAGAACCAAGAGACCCAGTACTTC. Translated: CASSSGQNQETQYF.

This clone has just one count. This chain joins TRBV11-2 and TRBJ2-7, with a possible D match to TRBD2 (6 bases). Between the trimmed V and J ends, which lost 5 bases and 0 bases, there was a span of 8 bases. The CDR3 extends over 13 amino acids. Germline values: CDR1 SGHAT, CDR2 FQNNGV. The CDR3 bases are TGTGCCAGCAGCCGGGAGTCCTCCTACGAGCAGTACTTC. This sequence encodes CASSRESSYEQYF.

The genes are TRBV5-1 and TRBJ1-2, with 8 bases that match TRBD1. Per germline, CDR1 SGHRS and CDR2 YFSETQ. The CDR3 has 13 residues. With V trimmed by 2 bases and J by 4 bases, 1 base remained unmatched. CDR3 coding DNA: TGCGCCAGCAGCTTTCAGGGGGCCTATGGCTACACCTTC. Protein product: CASSFQGAYGYTF.

The V gene is TRBV18, the J gene TRBJ1-4, with 7 bases fitting TRBD1. With 6 bases clipped from V and 2 bases from J, the junction kept 6 bases outside the gene matches. The CDR3 runs to 15 residues. Germline CDR1 reads KGHSH; CDR2 reads LQKENI. The CDR3 sequence: CASSQQGTTNEKLFF. Written as DNA, the CDR3 is TGTGCCAGCTCTCAACAGGGGACGACTAATGAAAAACTGTTTTTT.

This clone was seen only once. J is TRBJ2-7 and V is TRBV4-2, with 7 bases aligning to TRBD2. V shed 11 bases and J 3 bases; nucleotides not matched to a gene: 7. The CDR3 has 12 residues. The germline V gene has CDR1 LGHNA and CDR2 YNFKEQ. The CDR3 sequence: CAAGLKGYEQYF. CDR3 in DNA: TGTGCCGCGGGACTAAAAGGCTACGAGCAGTACTTC.

This clone was counted between two and nine times. Relative to the germline gene, one junction end is altered; a read error may explain this. The V call is TRBV7-9, the J call TRBJ2-1; 11 nucleotides align to TRBD2. The germline V gene has CDR1 SEHNR and CDR2 FQNEAQ (reference sequence). CDR3 length: 18 amino acids. CDR3 sequence: CSSSLPPRLAGGINEQFF. CDR3 DNA sequence: TGTTCCAGCAGCTTACCCCCGCGGCTAGCGGGGGGCATCAATGAGCAGTTCTTC. The entire variable domain, with the rest obtained from reference TRBV7-9 and TRBJ2-1, is as follows: DTGVSQNPRHKITKRGQNVTFRCDPISEHNRLYWYRQTLGQGPEFLTYFQNEAQLEKSRLLSDRFSAERPKGSFSTLEIQRTEQGDSAMYLCSSSLPPRLAGGINEQFFGPGTRLTVL.

There are a few counts of this clone. The DNA of the CDR3 is TGTGCCAGCAGCTACAACAGGGACTACAATGAGCAGTTCTTC. Its translation is CASSYNRDYNEQFF. The chain couples TRBV7-2 to TRBJ2-1, with a weak D call TRBD1 (6 bases). CDR3 length equals 14 residues. V lost 4 bases and J 3 bases, leaving 10 bases between the germline ends. Germline V gene data show CDR1 as SGHTA and CDR2 as FQGNSA.

The V call is TRBV2, the J call TRBJ1-1; no definite D call. The CDR3 has 16 amino acids. The ends were cut back, 4 bases at V and 4 bases at J, with 19 bases in the middle. Germline CDR1 reads SNHLY; CDR2 reads FYNNEI. CDR3 DNA: TGTGCCAGCAGTGTTGCTGGCGGCATGGTAAGCACTGAAGCTTTCTTT. Translating it yields CASSVAGGMVSTEAFF.

CDR3: CASSRTGPNSPLHF. The DNA for the CDR3 is TGTGCCAGCAGTCGGACAGGGCCTAATTCACCCCTCCACTTT. The V gene is TRBV28, the J gene TRBJ1-6; TRBD1 matches at 8 bases. The CDR3 extends over 14 amino acids. V was clipped by 5 bases and J by 6 bases; unmatched bases: 3. The V gene's germline CDR1 is MDHEN and CDR2 SYDVKM.

V gene TRBV6-1 combines with J gene TRBJ1-5; 10 nucleotides align to TRBD1. Germline CDR1 and CDR2: MNHNS and SASEGT. The ends lost 6 bases at V and 6 bases at J; junction bases unmatched: 8. The CDR3 totals 15 residues. The CDR3 nucleotides are TGTGCCAGCAGAGACAGGGGGCAGAGGGGTCAGCCCCAGCATTTT. This gives the protein CASRDRGQRGQPQHF.

The chain uses TRBV19 and TRBJ2-3; D gene unclear. The V gene lost 7 bases and the J gene lost 0 bases, with 11 bases spanning the gap. This CDR3 contains 14 residues. Looked up from germline, CDR1 is LNHDA and CDR2 is SQIVND (reference sequence). CDR3 amino acids: CASTPDWSTDTQYF. In nucleotides, the CDR3 is TGTGCCAGTACCCCAGATTGGAGCACAGATACGCAGTATTTT.

This chain uses TRBV4-3 with TRBJ2-7, with a possible D match to TRBD1 (7 bases). V was shortened by 3 bases and J by 6 bases, with 18 bases between the two germline ends. This CDR3 is built from 15 residues. The germline V gene has CDR1 LGHNA and CDR2 YSLEER. CDR3 nucleotide sequence: TGCGCCAGCAGCCACGCGACAGGGAGGCGGGTCGAGCAGTACTTC. This codes for CASSHATGRRVEQYF.

The genes are TRBV11-2 and TRBJ2-3, with a tentative D call TRBD2 (6 bases). The CDR3 has 13 residues. Germline-derived CDR1 and CDR2 are SGHAT and FQNNGV. V dropped 3 bases and J dropped 6 bases, with 10 bases sitting between them. DNA of the CDR3: TGTGCCAGCAGCTTTGGAGGGGACGATACGCAGTATTTT. Translated: CASSFGGDDTQYF.

The CDR3 is CASSQTGVRYGYTF. CDR3 nucleotide sequence: TGTGCCAGCAGTCAAACAGGGGTTCGGTATGGCTACACCTTC. The rearrangement links TRBV27 to TRBJ1-2; TRBD1 aligns across 7 bases. V trimming: 5 bases; J trimming: 5 bases; junction bases outside the gene matches: 8. The CDR3 length is 14 residues. From germline, CDR1 is MNHEY and CDR2 SMNVEV (reference sequence).

This chain uses TRBV5-1 with TRBJ2-3; 10 nucleotides align to TRBD2. Germline V gives CDR1 SGHRS, CDR2 YFSETQ. Trimming at V came to 4 bases and at J to 0 bases, leaving 8 bases not matched to a gene. This CDR3 spans 17 amino acids. The CDR3 DNA is TGCGCCAGCAGCCCTCGAGCTAGCGGGGGTAGCACAGATACGCAGTATTTT. It yields the protein CASSPRASGGSTDTQYF. Full variable domain (rest looked up from reference TRBV5-1 and TRBJ2-3): KAGVTQTPRYLIKTRGQQVTLSCSPISGHRSVSWYQQTPGQGLQFLFEYFSETQRNKGNFPGRFSGRQFSNSRSEMNVSTLELGDSALYLCASSPRASGGSTDTQYFGPGTRLTVL.

The V gene is TRBV4-2, the J gene TRBJ1-1, with no clear D. The CDR3 has 14 residues. Germline V gives CDR1 LGHNA, CDR2 YNFKEQ. Trimming left V 4 bases short and J 6 bases short, with 15 bases between. CDR3 in amino acids: CASSRQLSGSEAFF. CDR3 in DNA: TGTGCCAGCAGCCGTCAGCTTTCGGGATCTGAAGCTTTCTTT.

CDR3 sequence reads: CAWNSGLSTGELFF. CDR3 bases: TGTGCCTGGAATTCGGGGTTGAGCACCGGGGAGCTGTTTTTT. V usage is TRBV30 and J usage is TRBJ2-2; weak D call: TRBD2 (5 bases). Germline CDR1 and CDR2: GTSNPN and SVGIG (reference sequence). The CDR3 sequence is 14 residues long. Deletions cut 4 bases from V and 4 bases from J, with 13 bases between.